Listed below are T cell receptor beta chains from one sample, sequenced in a study of control samples from healthy donors and cancer patients. The data were produced by immunoSEQ multiplex PCR, yet TCRdb's version contains in-frame clones alone and is incomplete. The sample lists some 150,000 clones, approximately 94% occurring once. Sequencing was performed on PBMCs. All receptors derive from a man in his 60s with colorectal cancer. Each CDR3 is given with its conserved first and last residue. A D gene is named only where the DNA matches it firmly. A row's size may be missing; if present it is once, few, many or a size class.

TGTGCCAGCAGTTCGTCTGGCGGCGCTGAAGCTTTCTTT	CASSSSGGAEAFF	-	-	TRBV28	TRBJ1-1
TGCGCCAGCGGAGCTAATTTCTACGAGCAGTACTTC	CASGANFYEQYF	-	-	TRBV10-2	TRBJ2-7
TGTGCCAGCAGTTCCCGGACAGGGGGCACAGATACGCAGTATTTT	CASSSRTGGTDTQYF	-	TRBD1	TRBV27	TRBJ2-3
TGTGCCAGCAGCTTAGGACAGGGAAGGTACGAGCAGTACTTC	CASSLGQGRYEQYF	-	TRBD1	TRBV6-2/TRBV6-3	TRBJ2-7
TGTGCCAGCAGCTTGGCGAGCACAGATACGCAGTATTTT	CASSLASTDTQYF	-	-	TRBV5-6	TRBJ2-3
TGTGCCATCAGTGAGTCGGAGGGGGCTGGGGCCAACGTCCTGACTTTC	CAISESEGAGANVLTF	-	-	TRBV10-3	TRBJ2-6
TGTGCCAGCAGTGAGGAAGGAAACACCGGGGAGCTGTTTTTT	CASSEEGNTGELFF	-	-	TRBV6-1	TRBJ2-2
TGTGCCAGTAGTAGGGAGGGGGCGGCCACCGGGGAGCTGTTTTTT	CASSREGAATGELFF	-	-	TRBV19	TRBJ2-2
TGCACCAGCAGCCAAGACGTACGTGGAGCCCTCTATGGCTACACCTTC	CTSSQDVRGALYGYTF	-	-	TRBV1	TRBJ1-2
TGTGCCAGCAGCTCGCGGCGAAATGAAAAACTGTTTTTT	CASSSRRNEKLFF	-	-	TRBV2	TRBJ1-4
TGTGCCAGCAGTGGATCTAACTATGGCTACACCTTC	CASSGSNYGYTF	-	-	TRBV9	TRBJ1-2
TGTGCCTGGGGACCCCCCAGGGGCTCCTACAATGAGCAGTTCTTC	CAWGPPRGSYNEQFF	-	-	TRBV30	TRBJ2-1
TGCAGCGTTGTTTCAGGCTTGAACACTGAAGCTTTCTTT	CSVVSGLNTEAFF	-	-	TRBV29-1	TRBJ1-1
TGTGCCAGTAGTAAAGGTTCCCCGGGGGGGCGGATCAATCAGCCCCAGCATTTT	CASSKGSPGGRINQPQHF	-	-	TRBV19	TRBJ1-5
TGTGCCAGCAGTCTGGGACAGGTCTCCCTAAGTGGGGCCTTC	CASSLGQVSLSGAF	-	TRBD1	TRBV6-5	TRBJ2-7
TGTGCCAGTAGTAAAGAGCTCCCCAATTCACCCCTCCACTTT	CASSKELPNSPLHF	-	-	TRBV19	TRBJ1-6
TGTGCCAGTAGAGGGACAGGGAGCTCCTACGAGCAGTACTTC	CASRGTGSSYEQYF	-	TRBD1	TRBV19	TRBJ2-7
TGTGCCATCAGTGAGTCCGGACTAGCGGGGGGGGGCACAGATACGCAGTATTTT	CAISESGLAGGGTDTQYF	-	TRBD2	TRBV10-3	TRBJ2-3
TGTGCCAGCAGTTACTCAGGACAGGGTAGTTCACCCCTCCACTTT	CASSYSGQGSSPLHF	once	TRBD1	TRBV6-5	TRBJ1-6
TGTGCCAGCAGCCTACAGCGGGAGGCTTTCTTT	CASSLQREAFF	-	-	TRBV11-2	TRBJ1-1
TGTGCCAGTAGTAATCCAGATACGCAGTATTTT	CASSNPDTQYF	-	-	TRBV19	TRBJ2-3
TGTGCCAGCAGCTTGGCCGAAAGGGGGATCTCACCCCTCCACTTT	CASSLAERGISPLHF	-	-	TRBV5-8	TRBJ1-6
TGTGCCAGTATACGGGACAGGCGGGGGGCTGAAGCTTTCTTT	CASIRDRRGAEAFF	once	TRBD1	TRBV19	TRBJ1-1
TGTGCCAGCTCACCGGAGTCCGGGCCTTCCTACGAGCAGTACTTC	CASSPESGPSYEQYF	-	-	TRBV18	TRBJ2-7
TGTGCCAGCAGTTACACGGCCGTTACCTACGAGCAGTACTTC	CASSYTAVTYEQYF	-	-	TRBV6-2/TRBV6-3	TRBJ2-7
TGCGCCAGCAGCTTGGAACTAGCTGGCACAGATACGCAGTATTTT	CASSLELAGTDTQYF	-	-	TRBV5-1	TRBJ2-3
TGTGCCAGCAGTCGAGGCCTTGGTGGCAATCAGCCCCAGCATTTT	CASSRGLGGNQPQHF	-	-	TRBV6-5	TRBJ1-5
TGTGCCAGCAGCCCTCCTCCAGGGGTCCGAAACGAGCAGTACTTC	CASSPPPGVRNEQYF	-	-	TRBV3-1/TRBV3-2	TRBJ2-7
TGTGCCAGCAGTCGACTAGCAGAGTTCCAAGAGACCCAGTACTTC	CASSRLAEFQETQYF	-	TRBD2	TRBV7-9	TRBJ2-5
TGTGCCAGCAGCCCACCCCGGACAGGGACGAGCAATGAGCAGTTCTTC	CASSPPRTGTSNEQFF	-	TRBD1	TRBV7-9	TRBJ2-1
TGTGCCAGCAGCTCGGGCACAGGGCTCCAAGAGACCCAGTACTTC	CASSSGTGLQETQYF	-	-	TRBV5-4	TRBJ2-5
TGTGCCAGCAGAGCTCCGGGACAAATTAATTCACCCCTCCACTTT	CASRAPGQINSPLHF	once	-	TRBV6-6	TRBJ1-6
TGTGCCAGCAGCCGGGGACTAGCGGGGGGTCTCTCCTACGAGCAGTACTTC	CASSRGLAGGLSYEQYF	once	TRBD2	TRBV7-6	TRBJ2-7
TGTGCCAGCAGCGTCGGACAGCTTGCCCTCCAAGAGACCCAGTACTTC	CASSVGQLALQETQYF	-	-	TRBV9	TRBJ2-5
TGTGCCAGCAGCTTAGGACAGAGGAGCGTCCCCTACGAGCAGTACTTC	CASSLGQRSVPYEQYF	-	-	TRBV7-7	TRBJ2-7
TGTGCCAGCAGCCCCCGAGGGGGGGCGAACACCGGGGAGCTGTTTTTT	CASSPRGGANTGELFF	few	-	TRBV9	TRBJ2-2